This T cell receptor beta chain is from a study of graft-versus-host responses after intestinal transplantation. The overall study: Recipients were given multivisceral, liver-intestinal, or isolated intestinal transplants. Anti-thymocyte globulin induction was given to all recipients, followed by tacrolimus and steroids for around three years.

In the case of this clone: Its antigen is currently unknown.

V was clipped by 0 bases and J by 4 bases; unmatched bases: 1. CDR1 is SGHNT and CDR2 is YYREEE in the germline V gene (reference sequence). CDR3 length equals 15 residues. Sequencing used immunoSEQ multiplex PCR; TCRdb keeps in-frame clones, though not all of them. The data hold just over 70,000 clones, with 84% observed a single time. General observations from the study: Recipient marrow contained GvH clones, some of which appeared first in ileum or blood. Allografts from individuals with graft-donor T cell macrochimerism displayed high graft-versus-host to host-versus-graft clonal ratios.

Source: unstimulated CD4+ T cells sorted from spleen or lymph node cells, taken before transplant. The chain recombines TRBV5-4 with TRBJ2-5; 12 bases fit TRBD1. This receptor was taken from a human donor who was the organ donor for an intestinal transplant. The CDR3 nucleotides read TGTGCCAGCAGCTTGGGGGACAGGGGGCGAGAGACCCAGTACTTC. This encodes CASSLGDRGRETQYF.